This TCR beta chain derives from a study of patients and donors after allogeneic stem cell transplantation. One entry per CDR3 protein results from TCRdb running MiXCR on the RT-PCR reads. The sample lists some 150,000 distinct CDR3 sequences; 30% to 45% were seen once. CDR3 length: 16 amino acids. V lost 2 bases and J lost 1, with 9 bases in between. Germline CDR1 is MNHNS and CDR2 is SASEGT. V gene TRBV6-1 combines with J gene TRBJ1-6; D is undetermined. Specimen: blood, either unsorted or a sorted T cell fraction (not recorded which). This sequence was found in a human donor who was either an allogeneic HSCT recipient or a stem cell or donor lymphocyte infusion donor (not recorded which). It is not recorded whose cells these are; they may come from a transplant donor. The CDR3 DNA reads as TGTGCCAGCAGTGAAAAGCGGGGTTCCTATAATTCACCCCTCCACTTT. Protein: CASSEKRGSYNSPLHF.